The 15 T cell receptor beta chains in this list originate from one sample, sequenced in a study of blood T cell repertoires in COVID-19 (dated by TCRdb to about 2020). Libraries were prepared through the immunoSEQ multiplex PCR assay. TCRdb holds this immuneACCESS table with in-frame rearrangements only. Some clones are missing; in checked studies, unresolved V genes explain under half, and the rest has no known cause. The sample has 50,000 to 75,000 clones on record, around 92% of them singletons. Clones ranked in the top ten supply approximately 1.5% of the sample. Sequencing was done on a sample of peripheral blood. The receptors here all came from a man aged 55 to 70 with acute or convalescent COVID-19.

CDR3 protein: CASSEARGRGNTEAFF. CDR3 sequence (DNA): TGTGCCAGCAGTGAAGCGCGGGGTCGAGGAAACACTGAAGCTTTCTTT. The rearrangement links TRBV2 to TRBJ1-1; D unresolved. Germline V gene lookup returns CDR1 SNHLY and CDR2 FYNNEI. Trimming cost V 0 bases and J 2 bases, with 13 bases left between them. The CDR3 consists of 16 residues.

The V gene is TRBV5-1, the J gene TRBJ1-6; D is possibly TRBD1 (6 bases). The germline V gene encodes CDR1 SGHRS and CDR2 YFSETQ. The CDR3 is 15 amino acids. The V end lost 4 bases, the J end lost 4 bases, and 12 bases lay between the germline ends. CDR3 region: CASSLGTSYNSPLHF. CDR3 DNA: TGCGCCAGCAGCCTGGGGACATCTTATAATTCACCCCTCCACTTT.

This clone was found a few times. The CDR3: CASSQAGTANQPQHF. CDR3 DNA sequence: TGCGCCAGCAGCCAAGCCGGGACAGCCAATCAGCCCCAGCATTTT. V and J are TRBV4-1 and TRBJ1-5; TRBD1 agrees at 7 bases. This CDR3 has 15 residues. Germline V gene data show CDR1 as MGHRA and CDR2 as YSYEKL. The V segment lost 1 base and the J segment 3 bases; nucleotides outside the gene matches: 3.

The chain uses TRBV29-1 and TRBJ2-3; no firm D call. The CDR3 is 12 residues long. Germline V gene sequence: CDR1 SQVTM, CDR2 ANQGSEA. Deletions cut 3 bases from V and 2 bases from J, with 6 bases between. The CDR3 loop reads CSVEADTDTQYF. CDR3 sequence (DNA): TGCAGCGTTGAGGCAGACACAGATACGCAGTATTTT.

The chain employs TRBV5-6 and TRBJ2-7; perhaps TRBD1 as D (6 bases). The germline gives CDR1 SGHDT, CDR2 YYEEEE. This CDR3 contains 15 residues. Trimming stripped 3 bases from V and 1 base from J, with 14 bases between. The CDR3 DNA reads as TGTGCCAGCAGCTACAGGGATGTGTTTTCCTACGAGCAGTACTTC. Translation: CASSYRDVFSYEQYF.

The chain couples TRBV2 to TRBJ1-1; D not resolved. Trimming cost V 4 bases and J 2 bases, with 8 bases left between them. CDR3 length equals 13 residues. CDR1 and CDR2 (germline): SNHLY, FYNNEI. The CDR3 coding sequence is TGTGCCAGCAGTGCTAAGATTAACACTGAAGCTTTCTTT. It yields the protein CASSAKINTEAFF.

The CDR3 DNA sequence: TGTGCCAGCAGCGTGAACAGTCTTAATGAAAAACTGTTTTTT. It encodes CASSVNSLNEKLFF. The chain couples TRBV9 to TRBJ1-4, with no clear D. CDR1 and CDR2 (germline): SGDLS, YYNGEE. CDR3 size: 14 residues. V was trimmed by 2 bases and J by 4 bases, leaving 9 bases between them.

V gene TRBV7-2 combines with J gene TRBJ1-2; 7 nucleotides align to TRBD1. Per the germline V gene, CDR1 is SGHTA and CDR2 is FQGNSA. Trimming removed 1 base from V and 3 bases from J; junction bases left unmatched: 8. This CDR3 has 16 amino acids. The CDR3 loop is CASSLVQGRSDYGYTF. CDR3 in DNA: TGTGCCAGCAGCTTAGTACAGGGGAGGTCCGACTATGGCTACACCTTC.

In its sample, this clone was seen a few times. This chain links TRBV19 with TRBJ2-3, with TRBD1 matching 8 bases. CDR3 length: 14 amino acids. Per the germline V gene, CDR1 is LNHDA and CDR2 is SQIVND (reference sequence). After removal of 10 bases from V and 6 bases from J, the junction contained 12 bases not matched to a gene. DNA for the CDR3: TGTGCCACTAAGAATCAGGGGGCAGGGGATACGCAGTATTTT. It codes for CATKNQGAGDTQYF.

This clone was recorded only once. The chain links TRBV6-5 to TRBJ1-1; D unclear. In germline, CDR1 is MNHEY, CDR2 SVGAGI. The V and J ends lost 5 bases and 2 bases respectively, with 9 bases between them. The CDR3 runs to 13 residues. The CDR3 here is CASSMTGNTEAFF. CDR3 nucleotides: TGTGCCAGCAGTATGACGGGAAACACTGAAGCTTTCTTT.

In its sample, this clone was seen once. This sequence joins TRBV11-2 and TRBJ1-6, with TRBD1 matching over 7 bases. This CDR3 region has 14 residues. The V and J ends lost 0 bases and 16 bases, in that order; junction bases with no gene match: 9. Germline V gene sequence: CDR1 SGHAT, CDR2 FQNNGV. The CDR3 region is CASSLDRRQGRLHF. CDR3 nucleotides: TGTGCCAGCAGCTTAGACAGACGACAGGGTCGTCTCCACTTT.

The rearrangement joins TRBV6-1 to TRBJ2-7, with D perhaps TRBD1 (6 bases). The CDR3 has 15 amino acids. V lost 3 bases, J lost 2 bases, and 14 bases lay in between. CDR1 and CDR2 from the germline V gene are MNHNS and SASEGT. The CDR3: CASSEQSGTTYEQYF. CDR3 coding DNA: TGTGCCAGCAGTGAGCAGTCCGGGACAACCTACGAGCAGTACTTC.

The V and J genes are TRBV29-1 and TRBJ1-2; 8 nucleotides align to TRBD1. The CDR3 spans 14 residues. V shed 3 bases, J shed 5 bases, and the junction held 8 bases outside the gene matches. Germline V gene lookup returns CDR1 SQVTM and CDR2 ANQGSEA. The CDR3 coding sequence is TGCAGCGTTGACCAGGGACAGGCAGCATATGGCTACACCTTC. Amino acid sequence: CSVDQGQAAYGYTF.

The chain carries TRBV29-1 and TRBJ2-4, with D possibly being TRBD1 (6 bases). CDR3 length: 14 amino acids. The V gene lost 5 bases and the J gene lost 1 base, with 12 bases spanning the gap. CDR1 and CDR2 from the germline V gene are SQVTM and ANQGSEA. The CDR3 bases are TGCAGCGTTCTGCAGGGGACCGCCAAAAACATTCAGTACTTC. Encoded protein: CSVLQGTAKNIQYF.

The chain combines TRBV30 with TRBJ2-1, with 8 bases lining up with TRBD2. Germline V gene data show CDR1 as GTSNPN and CDR2 as SVGIG (reference sequence). The CDR3 spans 16 residues. Germline trimming cut 0 bases from V and 3 bases from J; bases unmatched to any gene: 7. This chain's CDR3 is CAWSVTSGGYYNEQFF. The CDR3 DNA reads TGTGCCTGGAGTGTTACGAGCGGGGGCTACTACAATGAGCAGTTCTTC. Full variable domain (remainder filled in from reference TRBV30 and TRBJ2-1): SQTIHQWPATLVQPVGSPLSLECTVEGTSNPNLYWYRQAAGRGLQLLFYSVGIGQISSEVPQNLSASRPQDRQFILSSKKLLLSDSGFYLCAWSVTSGGYYNEQFFGPGTRLTVL.